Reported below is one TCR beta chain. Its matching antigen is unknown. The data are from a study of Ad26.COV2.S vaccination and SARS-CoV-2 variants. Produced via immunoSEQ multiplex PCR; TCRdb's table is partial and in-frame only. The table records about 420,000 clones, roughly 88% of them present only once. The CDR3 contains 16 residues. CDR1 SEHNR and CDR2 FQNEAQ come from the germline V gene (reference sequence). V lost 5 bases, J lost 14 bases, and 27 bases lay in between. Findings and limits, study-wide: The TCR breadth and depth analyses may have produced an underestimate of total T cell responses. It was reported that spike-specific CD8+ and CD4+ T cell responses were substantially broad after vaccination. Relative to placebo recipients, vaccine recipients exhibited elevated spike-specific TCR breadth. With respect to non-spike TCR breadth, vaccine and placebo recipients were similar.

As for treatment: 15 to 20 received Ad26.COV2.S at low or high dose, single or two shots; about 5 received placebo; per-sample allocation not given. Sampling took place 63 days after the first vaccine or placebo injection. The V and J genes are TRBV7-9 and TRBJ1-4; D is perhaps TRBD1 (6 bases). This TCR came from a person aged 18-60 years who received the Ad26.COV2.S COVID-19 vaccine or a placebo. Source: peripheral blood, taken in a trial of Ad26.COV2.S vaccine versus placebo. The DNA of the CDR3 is TGTGCCAGCAGCCCAGCAGTTGGGCCCCGCCCTGGACAGCTGTTTTTT. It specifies CASSPAVGPRPGQLFF.